The clone carrying this T cell receptor (beta chain) was seen more than once but under ten times. This entry comes from a study of control samples from healthy donors and cancer patients. Some clones are missing from TCRdb's copy, which holds only in-frame ones; the method was immunoSEQ multiplex PCR. The profile covers over 200,000 clones, with around 80% appearing a single time and less than 15% taken by the ten largest. Germline CDR1 MDHEN, CDR2 SYDVKM. The V and J ends lost 11 bases and 3 bases respectively, with 14 bases between them. This CDR3 has 13 amino acids. The rearrangement links TRBV28 to TRBJ1-5; no firm D call. This clonotype was sampled from a woman aged 55-69 years with lung cancer. The specimen sequenced was PBMCs. Here the CDR3 DNA reads TGTGCCTTTACCCGGGTTCCCAATCAGCCCCAGCATTTT. Translating it yields CAFTRVPNQPQHF.